This T cell receptor beta chain originates from a study of T cells in Graves' hyperthyroidism and ophthalmopathy. This clonotype occurred many times. Germline V gene lookup returns CDR1 DFQATT and CDR2 SNEGSKA (reference sequence). The CDR3 spans 14 residues. RNA transcripts were the template for amplifying TCR beta CDR3 regions. HTBI primers drove first-round RT-PCR of the TCR CDR3. TCRdb reprocessed the multiplex PCR reads via MiXCR and lists one record per CDR3 protein. The repertoire holds under 650,000 distinct CDR3 sequences, with roughly 17% as singletons. Material: blood. This sequence originates from a woman under 40 with Graves' hyperthyroidism. The rearrangement uses TRBV20-1 and TRBJ2-1; 9 positions match TRBD2. CDR3 region: CSAAGGGLDNEQFF. The DNA for the CDR3 is TGCAGCGCCGCGGGGGGGGGATTAGACAATGAGCAGTTCTTC.